This T cell receptor (beta chain) was captured in a study of chemoradiotherapy in HPV16-positive cancers. General study points: During treatment, candidate HPV-specific clones and E7-related motifs expanded in tumor.

Only in-frame clones appear in the TCRdb table, and some are missing; sequencing was by immunoSEQ multiplex PCR. The top ten hold 3% to 4% of the sample, which has tens of thousands of clones, around 80% seen once. Worth noting for this clone: The antigen is undetermined.

From germline, CDR1 is SGDLS and CDR2 YYNGEE. Between the trimmed V and J ends, which lost 0 bases and 4 bases, there was a span of 7 bases. This CDR3 is 13 amino acids long. This TCR was recovered from a human donor with HPV-associated anogenital cancer. The V and J genes are TRBV9 and TRBJ1-2, with D uncertain. Sequenced here: blood, sampled from a patient who underwent chemoradiotherapy. Here the CDR3 reads CASSVAEGYGYTF. The CDR3 DNA reads TGTGCCAGCAGCGTAGCCGAAGGCTATGGCTACACCTTC.